The 25 T cell receptor beta chains below all came from one sample that was sequenced in a study of T cell responses to AZD1222 COVID-19 vaccine. The table came from immunoSEQ multiplex PCR; TCRdb's copy has only in-frame clones and leaves some out. The table lists about 120,000 clones, 88% of them singletons, with roughly 3.8% in the top ten. Specimen: peripheral blood, collected 28 days after the second AZD1222 dose. These receptors were collected from an adult who received the AZD1222 COVID-19 vaccine.

V gene TRBV5-1 combines with J gene TRBJ2-5; D gene unclear. V was shortened by 0 bases and J by 5 bases, with 11 bases between the two germline ends. Germline CDR1 reads SGHRS; CDR2 reads YFSETQ. The CDR3 runs 14 residues. The CDR3 nucleotides read TGCGCCAGCAGCTTGGTGGCAGGCAGGGAGACCCAGTACTTC. It encodes CASSLVAGRETQYF. The entire variable domain, with the rest obtained from reference TRBV5-1 and TRBJ2-5, is as follows: KAGVTQTPRYLIKTRGQQVTLSCSPISGHRSVSWYQQTPGQGLQFLFEYFSETQRNKGNFPGRFSGRQFSNSRSEMNVSTLELGDSALYLCASSLVAGRETQYFGPGTRLLVL.

The chain joins TRBV7-2 to TRBJ2-2, with D possibly being TRBD1 (6 bases). CDR1 and CDR2 (germline): SGHTA, FQGNSA. CDR3 size: 13 residues. V lost 5 bases to trimming and J lost 15 bases, with 19 bases between them. The CDR3 loop reads CASSPGQPSMMFF. CDR3 DNA: TGTGCCAGCAGCCCAGGACAGCCCTCGATGATGTTTTTT.

This clone showed up just a few times. This sequence joins TRBV30 and TRBJ2-7; 10 nucleotides align to TRBD2. The CDR3 is 14 residues long. V shed 4 bases and J 1 base; nucleotides not matched to a gene: 4. Per the germline V gene, CDR1 is GTSNPN and CDR2 is SVGIG (reference sequence). CDR3 nucleotides: TGTGCCTGGAAAGTAGCGGGAGGATCCTACGAGCAGTACTTC. It encodes CAWKVAGGSYEQYF. Based on the CDR3 plus reference TRBV30 and TRBJ2-7, the full variable domain is SQTIHQWPATLVQPVGSPLSLECTVEGTSNPNLYWYRQAAGRGLQLLFYSVGIGQISSEVPQNLSASRPQDRQFILSSKKLLLSDSGFYLCAWKVAGGSYEQYFGPGTRLTVT.

This chain uses TRBV11-3 with TRBJ2-1, with a possible D match to TRBD1 (6 bases). This CDR3 has 14 amino acids. The V end was cut by 0 bases, the J end by 6 bases, with 9 bases between. In germline, CDR1 is SGHNT, CDR2 YENEEA. The CDR3 protein is CASSLEGASNEQFF. Here the CDR3 DNA reads TGTGCCAGCAGCTTAGAGGGGGCCTCCAATGAGCAGTTCTTC.

The chain joins TRBV6-2 or TRBV6-3 to TRBJ1-2; 10 nucleotides align to TRBD1. With V trimmed by 2 bases and J by 3 bases, 9 bases remained unmatched. Germline CDR1 reads MNHEY; CDR2 reads SVGEGT. This CDR3 spans 17 amino acids. The CDR3 coding sequence is TGTGCCAGCAGTTACCGAGACAGGGGGCAGCCCGACTATGGCTACACCTTC. This gives the protein CASSYRDRGQPDYGYTF.

The genes are TRBV30 and TRBJ1-3; no clear D gene. The CDR3 sequence is 12 residues long. Germline CDR1 is GTSNPN and CDR2 is SVGIG (reference sequence). Trimming left V 2 bases short and J 3 bases short, with 5 bases between. As DNA, the CDR3 is TGTGCCTGGAGTACCCGTGGAAACACCATATATTTT. Protein product: CAWSTRGNTIYF.

V gene TRBV19 combines with J gene TRBJ1-1, with 10 bases aligning to TRBD1. This CDR3 has 17 amino acids. CDR1 and CDR2 (germline): LNHDA, SQIVND (reference sequence). The V gene end was trimmed by 4 bases and the J gene end by 1 base; junction bases not matched to a gene: 9. The CDR3 here is CASSNGDRGAGNTEAFF. The CDR3 DNA reads TGTGCCAGTAGTAATGGGGACAGGGGCGCCGGGAACACTGAAGCTTTCTTT.

This chain links TRBV19 with TRBJ1-5, with TRBD1 identical over 11 bases. CDR3 length: 16 amino acids. The V gene's germline CDR1 is LNHDA and CDR2 SQIVND (reference sequence). V dropped 3 bases and J dropped 6; count of bases not matched to a gene: 7. The chain's CDR3 is CASSIPGQGAGQPQHF. In DNA form, the CDR3 reads TGTGCCAGTAGTATTCCCGGACAGGGGGCTGGTCAGCCCCAGCATTTT.

This rearrangement joins TRBV3-1 (or the pseudogene TRBV3-2) to TRBJ2-3; no reliable D call. V was shortened by 0 bases and J by 3 bases, with 10 bases between the two germline ends. This CDR3 has 15 residues. The germline V gene encodes CDR1 LGHDT and CDR2 YNNKEL (reference sequence). CDR3 DNA: TGTGCCAGCAGCCAAGATTTATTAAGGACAGATACGCAGTATTTT. Protein product: CASSQDLLRTDTQYF.

The chain carries TRBV6-1 and TRBJ2-5, with 9 bases identical to TRBD1. After removal of 3 bases from V and 5 bases from J, the junction contained 13 bases not matched to a gene. CDR3 length: 17 residues. The germline V gene has CDR1 MNHNS and CDR2 SASEGT. The CDR3 loop is CASSEIHRGLIRETQYF. The CDR3 bases are TGTGCCAGCAGTGAGATACACAGGGGGCTAATCCGGGAGACCCAGTACTTC.

The count of this clone is one. The rearrangement joins TRBV30 to TRBJ1-1, with D unclear. Germline CDR1 is GTSNPN and CDR2 is SVGIG (reference sequence). CDR3 length equals 13 residues. V was pared by 2 bases and J by 2 bases, with 9 bases between. The CDR3 coding sequence is TGTGCCTGGAGTCCCCCCCTTAACACTGAAGCTTTCTTT. It is translated as CAWSPPLNTEAFF.

The genes are TRBV5-1 and TRBJ1-5, with 8 bases that match TRBD1. Looked up from germline, CDR1 is SGHRS and CDR2 is YFSETQ. V lost 4 bases and J lost 4; bases outside the gene matches: 4. The CDR3 spans 14 residues. CDR3 sequence: CASSATGGNQPQHF. The CDR3 DNA reads as TGCGCCAGCAGCGCCACAGGGGGAAATCAGCCCCAGCATTTT.

This clone has more than one count but fewer than ten. V is TRBV30 and J is TRBJ1-5; D remains unclear. Trimming pared 0 bases from V and 3 bases from J, leaving 9 bases between. The CDR3 runs 14 residues. Germline V gene sequence: CDR1 GTSNPN, CDR2 SVGIG (reference sequence). The CDR3, as DNA: TGTGCCTGGAGTGTAGGTCCAGACAATCAGCCCCAGCATTTT. Its protein product is CAWSVGPDNQPQHF.

The chain links TRBV10-3 to TRBJ1-5; D is unresolved. Germline CDR1 and CDR2: ENHRY and SYGVKD. The CDR3 extends over 13 amino acids. Trimming left V 0 bases short and J 7 bases short, with 7 bases between. The CDR3 nucleotides are TGTGCCATCAGTGAGTCGGCGGGACAGCCCCAGCATTTT. Translation: CAISESAGQPQHF.

The rearrangement uses TRBV6-5 and TRBJ1-2, with 10 bases identical to TRBD1. This CDR3 has 15 amino acids. Germline V gives CDR1 MNHEY, CDR2 SVGAGI. J gave up 4 bases and V 7 bases, and 9 bases lay outside the gene matches. CDR3 bases: TGTGCCAGCATCTTACCGGGACAGGGGATCTATGGCTACACCTTC. Amino acids: CASILPGQGIYGYTF.

There are a few counts of this clone. Additional DNA sequences in this sample encode the identical CDR3. V usage is TRBV7-9 and J usage is TRBJ1-2; D perhaps matches TRBD1 (5 bases). Germline CDR1 SEHNR, CDR2 FQNEAQ (reference sequence). The CDR3 has 11 residues. Trimming left V 5 bases short and J 7 bases short, with 8 bases between. The CDR3 DNA reads TGTGCCAGCAGCCGTCAGGGTGGCTACACCTTC. It translates to CASSRQGGYTF. Full variable domain (missing parts from reference TRBV7-9 and TRBJ1-2): DTGVSQNPRHKITKRGQNVTFRCDPISEHNRLYWYRQTLGQGPEFLTYFQNEAQLEKSRLLSDRFSAERPKGSFSTLEIQRTEQGDSAMYLCASSRQGGYTFGSGTRLTVV.

The CDR3 DNA reads TGCGCCAGCAGCCAAGGGCGAGCCGTGGGGGAGCTGTTTTTT. Translating gives CASSQGRAVGELFF. The rearrangement joins TRBV4-1 to TRBJ2-2; D is unresolved. With 1 base removed from V and 8 bases from J, the gap between germline ends came to 11 bases. This CDR3 region has 14 residues. Germline V lookup: CDR1 MGHRA, CDR2 YSYEKL.

This clone appeared a single time. J is TRBJ2-1 and V is TRBV9; D remains ambiguous. CDR1 is SGDLS and CDR2 is YYNGEE in the germline V gene. Trimming cost V 4 bases and J 0 bases, with 11 bases left between them. The CDR3 loop spans 15 amino acids. This chain's CDR3 is CASSTWASSYNEQFF. The CDR3 nucleotides read TGTGCCAGCAGCACGTGGGCTAGCTCCTACAATGAGCAGTTCTTC.

The J gene is TRBJ1-2, the V gene TRBV11-2, with no clear D. Germline V lookup: CDR1 SGHAT, CDR2 FQNNGV. V was clipped by 0 bases and J by 4 bases, with 12 bases between them. CDR3 length: 15 amino acids. CDR3: CASSLEDQLLYGYTF. The CDR3 DNA follows: TGTGCCAGCAGCTTAGAGGACCAGCTACTCTATGGCTACACCTTC.

The rearrangement links TRBV29-1 to TRBJ1-1, with D perhaps matching TRBD1 (5 bases). The V end lost 6 bases, the J end lost 5 bases, and 19 bases lay between the germline ends. The CDR3 sequence is 14 residues long. Germline CDR1 SQVTM, CDR2 ANQGSEA. Here the CDR3 DNA reads TGCAGCGTAAAGGGACGGATTTGGGGTACTGAAGCTTTCTTT. It specifies CSVKGRIWGTEAFF.

The gene calls are TRBV7-9 and TRBJ2-1, with 11 positions matching TRBD2. The CDR3 runs to 16 residues. The germline V gene has CDR1 SEHNR and CDR2 FQNEAQ (reference sequence). V shed 5 bases and J 8 bases; nucleotides not matched to a gene: 11. Here the CDR3 reads CASSRVASGGLDEQFF. The CDR3 DNA is TGTGCCAGCAGCCGAGTGGCTAGCGGGGGGTTAGATGAGCAGTTCTTC.

The chain combines TRBV5-5 with TRBJ1-3; a weak D match, TRBD1 (5 bases). The V and J ends lost 3 bases and 0 bases respectively, with 10 bases between them. The CDR3 is made up of 15 amino acids. Germline V gene data show CDR1 as SGHKS and CDR2 as YYEKEE (reference sequence). The CDR3: CASSYRQSSGNTIYF. CDR3 in DNA: TGTGCCAGCAGCTATAGACAGAGCTCTGGAAACACCATATATTTT.

CDR3 nucleotides: TGTGCCAGCAGCCTCGTTGACAGGGGAGCTAAGGACGAGCAGTACTTC. Translation gives CASSLVDRGAKDEQYF. The rearrangement joins TRBV28 to TRBJ2-7; 8 bases fit TRBD1. Per germline, CDR1 MDHEN and CDR2 SYDVKM. The CDR3 contains 16 residues. After removal of 6 bases from V and 5 bases from J, the junction contained 15 bases not matched to a gene. Drawing the rest from reference TRBV28 and TRBJ2-7, the complete variable domain is DVKVTQSSRYLVKRTGEKVFLECVQDMDHENMFWYRQDPGLGLRLIYFSYDVKMKEKGDIPEGYSVSREKKERFSLILESASTNQTSMYLCASSLVDRGAKDEQYFGPGTRLTVT.

The gene calls are TRBV5-1 and TRBJ1-1; 8 bases are shared with TRBD1. CDR3 length: 15 residues. Trimming took 4 bases from V and 4 from J; bases not matched to a gene: 9. Looked up from germline, CDR1 is SGHRS and CDR2 is YFSETQ. CDR3 sequence reads: CASSPQTGEGTEAFF. The CDR3 DNA reads as TGCGCCAGCAGCCCGCAGACAGGGGAGGGCACTGAAGCTTTCTTT.

CDR3 bases: TGTGCCAGCCTACGGGGACTAGCGGGTGACAATGAGCAGTTCTTC. This translates into CASLRGLAGDNEQFF. The chain couples TRBV2 to TRBJ2-1; 12 bases agree with TRBD2. Trimming at V came to 8 bases and at J to 5 bases, leaving 7 bases not matched to a gene. This CDR3 is 15 amino acids long. The V gene's germline CDR1 is SNHLY and CDR2 FYNNEI. The full variable domain, its missing parts supplied by reference TRBV2 and TRBJ2-1, is EPEVTQTPSHQVTQMGQEVILRCVPISNHLYFYWYRQILGQKVEFLVSFYNNEISEKSEIFDDQFSVERPDGSNFTLKIRSTKLEDSAMYFCASLRGLAGDNEQFFGPGTRLTVL.